What follows describes a single T cell receptor (beta chain). Its antigen remains unknown. The data were produced by immunoSEQ multiplex PCR, yet TCRdb's version contains in-frame clones alone and is incomplete. This sample yields fewer than 400,000 clones, of which 86% are seen a single time; around 0.84% belongs to the top ten. This specimen belongs to a study of cytomegalovirus exposure and HLA in healthy donors. Findings and caveats of the study: In vitro checks showed that a few CMV-associated chains really do target CMV antigens. According to the study, 160 or so TCR beta chains were cytomegalovirus-associated.

Germline lookup yields CDR1 MDHEN and CDR2 SYDVKM. This CDR3 region has 14 residues. Trimming took 3 bases from V and 7 from J; bases not matched to a gene: 6. The specimen was PBMCs. The genes are TRBV28 and TRBJ2-7; TRBD2 matches 10 bases. The sequence derives from a woman aged 18-29 years in good health and CMV-seronegative. The CDR3 DNA reads as TGTGCCAGCAGTTTCTCTCTAGCGGGAGTTGAGCAGTACTTC. As protein: CASSFSLAGVEQYF.